Following are 2 T cell receptor beta chains from one sample sequenced in a study of neurological immune-mediated disorders. From the 5' RACE reads, TCRdb called clonotypes with MiXCR, one entry per CDR3 protein. The sample shows 30,000 to 40,000 distinct CDR3 sequences, about 7% of them seen only once. The sequencing sample was made of PBMCs. These receptors came from a woman aged 35 to 49 in good health.

This clonotype was seen ten or more times. The V call is TRBV7-3, the J call TRBJ2-7, with a possible D match to TRBD1 (6 bases). Trimming shortened V by 5 bases and J by 5 bases, and 16 bases separated the two germline ends. This CDR3 region has 14 residues. CDR1 and CDR2 from the germline V gene are SGHTA and FQGTGA. The CDR3 DNA is TGTGCCAGCAGCGCCGTCGCAGGGGAGCACGAGCAGTACTTC. It translates to CASSAVAGEHEQYF.

This clonotype was counted many times. The V and J genes are TRBV5-1 and TRBJ1-5; TRBD1 matches 7 bases. The germline V gene encodes CDR1 SGHRS and CDR2 YFSETQ. V trimming: 2 bases; J trimming: 5 bases; junction bases outside the gene matches: 4. The CDR3 is 14 amino acids. CDR3 DNA: TGCGCCAGCAGCTTAGGGGGCCGAGATCAGCCCCAGCATTTT. Translation gives CASSLGGRDQPQHF.